These 24 T cell receptor beta chains came from one sample sequenced in a study of T cell responses to AZD1222 COVID-19 vaccine. Produced via immunoSEQ multiplex PCR; TCRdb's table is partial and in-frame only. In the table there are 100,000 to 150,000 clones, roughly 90% of which are singletons. Sample: peripheral blood, taken 28 days after the second AZD1222 dose. Source of these receptors: an adult who received the AZD1222 COVID-19 vaccine.

A single count supports this clone. V is TRBV6-2 or TRBV6-3 and J is TRBJ2-1; D not resolved. Germline V gene sequence: CDR1 MNHEY, CDR2 SVGEGT. The CDR3 sequence is 13 residues long. V was clipped by 2 bases and J by 0 bases, with 2 bases between them. The CDR3: CASSYRSYNEQFF. The CDR3 nucleotides are TGTGCCAGCAGTTACCGCTCCTACAATGAGCAGTTCTTC.

The chain has TRBV6-5 and TRBJ2-7; possibly TRBD1 or TRBD2 for D (5 bases each). The CDR3 runs to 14 residues. Between the trimmed V and J ends, which lost 8 bases and 4 bases, there was a span of 18 bases. From germline, CDR1 is MNHEY and CDR2 SVGAGI. CDR3 amino acids: CASGDGGKNYEQYF. The CDR3 nucleotides read TGTGCCAGCGGGGACGGCGGAAAAAATTACGAGCAGTACTTC.

The J gene is TRBJ2-2, the V gene TRBV11-2; 12 bases align to TRBD2. Germline-derived CDR1 and CDR2 are SGHAT and FQNNGV. The junction had 1 base not matched to a gene; V was cut back by 5 bases and J by 3 bases. There are 15 residues in the CDR3. CDR3 loop: CASSRLAGDTGELFF. The CDR3 DNA is TGTGCCAGCAGCCGACTAGCGGGAGACACCGGGGAGCTGTTTTTT.

V usage is TRBV6-1 and J usage is TRBJ1-6; D gene ambiguous. The V end lost 1 base, the J end lost 6 bases, and 7 bases lay between the germline ends. This CDR3 spans 14 amino acids. CDR1 and CDR2 from the germline V gene are MNHNS and SASEGT. The CDR3 DNA follows: TGTGCCAGCAGTGAAGGTTATGGTAATTCACCCCTCCACTTT. Translated: CASSEGYGNSPLHF.

The V gene is TRBV19, the J gene TRBJ2-7; D is possibly TRBD1 (5 bases). CDR1 and CDR2 (germline): LNHDA, SQIVND (reference sequence). V gave up 7 bases and J gave up 6 bases, with 10 bases separating them. CDR3 size: 11 residues. The CDR3 DNA reads as TGTGCCAGTATATGGGGCTGCGAGCAGTACTTC. Translating gives CASIWGCEQYF.

In the case of this clone: The germline gene is not matched at one end of the junction; a read error may be the cause. V usage is TRBV6-5 and J usage is TRBJ1-2, with 8 bases fitting TRBD1. The germline gives CDR1 MNHEY, CDR2 SVGAGI. The CDR3 runs to 10 residues. CDR3: CASRRQGTMF. The CDR3 DNA is TGTGCCAGCAGGAGACAGGGGACAATGTTC.

The CDR3 region has the DNA TGTGCCAGTAGTACGAGGCAGACATCCCTAGCCAAAAACATTCAGTACTTC. Translating it yields CASSTRQTSLAKNIQYF. This rearrangement joins TRBV19 to TRBJ2-4; no clear D gene. CDR1 and CDR2 (germline): LNHDA, SQIVND (reference sequence). V lost 4 bases to trimming and J lost 0 bases, with 16 bases between them. The CDR3 has 17 residues.

The chain recombines TRBV5-1 with TRBJ2-5; 8 bases fit TRBD2. The CDR3 is 15 residues long. J gave up 1 base and V 5 bases, and 7 bases lay outside the gene matches. Germline V gene sequence: CDR1 SGHRS, CDR2 YFSETQ. The CDR3 DNA reads as TGCGCCAGCAGACCGGGACTAGTGGGCCAAGAGACCCAGTACTTC. Translating gives CASRPGLVGQETQYF.

The chain employs TRBV7-2 and TRBJ2-7; D is unclear. V was trimmed by 1 base and J by 3 bases, leaving 7 bases between them. CDR3 size: 13 residues. Germline assignment: CDR1 SGHTA and CDR2 FQGNSA. The CDR3 loop reads CASSLETFYEQYF. The CDR3 coding sequence is TGTGCCAGCAGCTTAGAAACGTTCTACGAGCAGTACTTC.

The genes are TRBV19 and TRBJ2-3; the D gene is possibly TRBD2 (5 bases). The V gene's germline CDR1 is LNHDA and CDR2 SQIVND (reference sequence). The CDR3 sequence is 14 residues long. V lost 6 bases and J lost 0, with 10 bases in between. CDR3 in amino acids: CASRGVVSTDTQYF. The CDR3 bases are TGTGCCAGTAGGGGAGTTGTGAGCACAGATACGCAGTATTTT.

CDR3 loop: CASSLDPYRESTEAFF. In DNA, the CDR3 is TGTGCCAGCAGCTTAGATCCCTACAGGGAAAGCACTGAAGCTTTCTTT. V and J are TRBV7-2 and TRBJ1-1; D possibly corresponds to TRBD1 (6 bases). The CDR3 has 16 amino acids. Trimming removed 1 base at V and 4 bases at J, with 16 bases between. Germline V gene data show CDR1 as SGHTA and CDR2 as FQGNSA.

This clone turned up a few times. The chain carries TRBV29-1 and TRBJ2-2; D tentatively reads TRBD1 or TRBD2 (5 bases each). The CDR3 is 18 residues long. Germline V gene lookup returns CDR1 SQVTM and CDR2 ANQGSEA. Trimming shortened V by 5 bases and J by 0 bases, and 22 bases separated the two germline ends. The CDR3 DNA reads TGCAGCGTTTCCGGGACGGAGGCTATTCCATCGAACACCGGGGAGCTGTTTTTT. Its protein is CSVSGTEAIPSNTGELFF.

The CDR3 sequence: CASSTAGGNTIYF. The CDR3 nucleotides read TGTGCCAGCAGTACAGCAGGGGGAAACACCATATATTTT. The chain is built from TRBV28 and TRBJ1-3, with D possibly matching TRBD1 (5 bases). V gave up 5 bases and J gave up 4 bases, with 9 bases separating them. CDR1 and CDR2 from the germline V gene are MDHEN and SYDVKM. This CDR3 is built from 13 residues.

DNA of the CDR3: TGTGCCTGGAGTGAGGGACAGGGCAATCAGCCCCAGCATTTT. It encodes CAWSEGQGNQPQHF. V is TRBV30 and J is TRBJ1-5; 8 bases map to TRBD1. The CDR3 runs to 14 residues. The V and J ends lost 1 base and 2 bases, in that order; junction bases with no gene match: 1. Germline V gene data show CDR1 as GTSNPN and CDR2 as SVGIG (reference sequence).

J is TRBJ2-4 and V is TRBV10-1; a weak D match, TRBD2 (7 bases). This CDR3 is built from 18 residues. Trimming removed 2 bases at V and 1 base at J, with 18 bases between. From germline, CDR1 is WNHNN and CDR2 SYGVQD (reference sequence). CDR3 residues: CASSEPEARGLAKNIQYF. The CDR3 DNA reads TGCGCCAGCAGTGAGCCCGAGGCGCGGGGGCTTGCCAAAAACATTCAGTACTTC.

This sequence joins TRBV7-2 and TRBJ2-2; maybe TRBD2 (6 bases). This CDR3 is 14 amino acids long. The germline gives CDR1 SGHTA, CDR2 FQGNSA. With 7 bases removed from V and 8 bases from J, the gap between germline ends came to 17 bases. In DNA, the CDR3 is TGTGCCAGCACCGGGACTCCACGCACGGGGGAGCTGTTTTTT. Translating gives CASTGTPRTGELFF.

CDR3: CASSLGRFYEQYF. CDR3 bases: TGTGCCAGCAGCTTAGGCAGGTTCTACGAGCAGTACTTC. This chain connects TRBV7-9 to TRBJ2-7; D is uncertain. The CDR3 is made up of 13 amino acids. The germline CDR1 and CDR2 sequences are SEHNR and FQNEAQ (reference sequence). The V and J ends lost 1 base and 3 bases respectively, with 7 bases between them.

This chain connects TRBV28 to TRBJ2-2; tentatively, D is TRBD1 (7 bases). Germline loops: CDR1 MDHEN, CDR2 SYDVKM. The CDR3 has 15 residues. The V end lost 4 bases, the J end lost 4 bases, and 13 bases lay between the germline ends. The CDR3 nucleotides are TGTGCCAGCAGTTACGGGGGACAGCGCACCGGGGAGCTGTTTTTT. This codes for CASSYGGQRTGELFF. The variable domain in full, with the rest retrieved from reference TRBV28 and TRBJ2-2, is DVKVTQSSRYLVKRTGEKVFLECVQDMDHENMFWYRQDPGLGLRLIYFSYDVKMKEKGDIPEGYSVSREKKERFSLILESASTNQTSMYLCASSYGGQRTGELFFGEGSRLTVL.

This chain uses TRBV18 with TRBJ1-1; D uncertain. Trimming shortened V by 1 base and J by 1 base, and 7 bases separated the two germline ends. Per the germline V gene, CDR1 is KGHSH and CDR2 is LQKENI. This CDR3 is 14 amino acids long. CDR3 nucleotide sequence: TGTGCCAGCTCACCACGGGCCAAGAACACTGAAGCTTTCTTT. It is translated as CASSPRAKNTEAFF.

The genes are TRBV28 and TRBJ1-6, with D maybe TRBD1 (6 bases). This CDR3 spans 14 amino acids. Germline V gene data show CDR1 as MDHEN and CDR2 as SYDVKM. The ends were cut back, 7 bases at V and 4 bases at J, with 11 bases in the middle. CDR3 region: CASTLRGYNSPLHF. DNA of the CDR3: TGTGCCAGCACCCTCAGGGGTTATAATTCACCCCTCCACTTT.

The chain employs TRBV19 and TRBJ1-1; D is perhaps TRBD1 (6 bases). V was shortened by 3 bases and J by 1 base, with 15 bases between the two germline ends. Germline CDR1 is LNHDA and CDR2 is SQIVND (reference sequence). The CDR3 runs 16 residues. CDR3 amino acids: CASSMPQGDANTEAFF. For the CDR3, the DNA is TGTGCCAGTAGTATGCCACAGGGAGATGCGAACACTGAAGCTTTCTTT.

The chain is built from TRBV18 and TRBJ1-4, with unresolved D. Germline V lookup: CDR1 KGHSH, CDR2 LQKENI. With 2 bases removed from V and 7 bases from J, the gap between germline ends came to 11 bases. This CDR3 has 14 residues. DNA for the CDR3: TGTGCCAGCTCACCATTGGGAGGTGGTGAAAAACTGTTTTTT. Its translation is CASSPLGGGEKLFF.

The chain recombines TRBV28 with TRBJ1-4, with D possibly being TRBD1 (5 bases). Between the trimmed V and J ends, which lost 1 base and 8 bases, there was a span of 11 bases. There are 14 residues in the CDR3. CDR1 and CDR2 from the germline V gene are MDHEN and SYDVKM. Here the CDR3 reads CASSLSRQGEKLFF. The CDR3 DNA follows: TGTGCCAGCAGTTTATCTCGGCAGGGCGAAAAACTGTTTTTT. Drawing the rest from reference TRBV28 and TRBJ1-4, the complete variable domain is DVKVTQSSRYLVKRTGEKVFLECVQDMDHENMFWYRQDPGLGLRLIYFSYDVKMKEKGDIPEGYSVSREKKERFSLILESASTNQTSMYLCASSLSRQGEKLFFGSGTQLSVL.

The chain is built from TRBV20-1 and TRBJ2-7; the D call may be TRBD1 or TRBD2 (5 bases each). V was shortened by 8 bases and J by 3 bases, with 11 bases between the two germline ends. The CDR3 runs to 11 residues. Per germline, CDR1 DFQATT and CDR2 SNEGSKA (reference sequence). CDR3 residues: CSPGTNYEQYF. The CDR3 DNA reads as TGCAGTCCCGGGACCAACTACGAGCAGTACTTC.